The 26 T cell receptor beta chains in this list originate from one sample, sequenced in a study of T-cell memory formation after mild COVID-19. TCRdb used MiXCR to reprocess the 5' RACE reads, holding one entry per CDR3 protein. The sample contains some 490,000 distinct CDR3 sequences, about 20% of which appear only once. Sample: PBMCs or a T cell subset sorted from them (not recorded which). These receptors were collected from an adult woman who had mild COVID-19 (a few samples of this study predate the infection). Cell type and time point are not known.

The rearrangement links TRBV7-3 to TRBJ2-3, with D unresolved. V was shortened by 3 bases and J by 6 bases, with 10 bases between the two germline ends. The germline V gene has CDR1 SGHTA and CDR2 FQGTGA. The CDR3 sequence is 13 residues long. The CDR3 loop is CASSLTHGDTQYF. Written as DNA, the CDR3 is TGTGCCAGCAGCTTGACCCACGGCGATACGCAGTATTTT. Looking up the rest from reference TRBV7-3 and TRBJ2-3 gives the full variable domain: GAGVSQTPSNKVTEKGKYVELRCDPISGHTALYWYRQSLGQGPEFLIYFQGTGAADDSGLPNDRFFAVRPEGSVSTLKIQRTERGDSAVYLCASSLTHGDTQYFGPGTRLTVL.

The DNA for the CDR3 is TGTGCCAGCAGCTTACTTCAGGGGGCAGGGGGAGAGACCCAGTACTTC. Encoded protein: CASSLLQGAGGETQYF. The chain is built from TRBV5-6 and TRBJ2-5; 8 nucleotides match TRBD1. The germline gives CDR1 SGHDT, CDR2 YYEEEE. J gave up 4 bases and V 2 bases, and 10 bases lay outside the gene matches. The CDR3 extends over 16 amino acids.

The rearrangement uses TRBV29-1 and TRBJ2-2, with TRBD2 matching 10 bases. V shed 7 bases and J 6 bases; nucleotides not matched to a gene: 8. This CDR3 contains 14 residues. CDR1 is SQVTM, CDR2 ANQGSEA, per germline. This chain's CDR3 is CSAALAGVSGELFF. In DNA, the CDR3 is TGCAGCGCCGCCCTAGCGGGAGTATCCGGGGAGCTGTTTTTT.

The genes are TRBV13 and TRBJ2-3; D may match TRBD1 or TRBD2 (5 bases each). This CDR3 has 17 amino acids. Germline V gene data show CDR1 as PRHDT and CDR2 as FYEKMQ (reference sequence). V gave up 4 bases and J gave up 0 bases, with 17 bases separating them. The CDR3 is CASSSTGSGRSTDTQYF. CDR3 nucleotide sequence: TGTGCCAGCAGCTCCACGGGTTCAGGGAGAAGCACAGATACGCAGTATTTT.

This clonotype was picked up a small number of times. The V gene is TRBV2, the J gene TRBJ2-3; the match to TRBD1 covers 7 bases. This CDR3 spans 13 amino acids. Per germline, CDR1 SNHLY and CDR2 FYNNEI. V gave up 1 base and J gave up 9 bases; unmatched junction bases: 4. The CDR3 region has the DNA TGTGCCAGCAGTGAAGACGGGACAGTAACGCAGTATTTT. It yields the protein CASSEDGTVTQYF.

This clonotype was observed a handful of times. The chain has TRBV20-1 and TRBJ2-3; D unresolved. The CDR3 covers 14 residues. Germline lookup yields CDR1 DFQATT and CDR2 SNEGSKA (reference sequence). V lost 3 bases, J lost 0 bases, and 10 bases lay in between. In DNA form, the CDR3 reads TGCAGTGCTAGGAGGTTAGCAAGCACAGATACGCAGTATTTT. It yields the protein CSARRLASTDTQYF.

This clonotype was detected many times. One junction end does not reproduce the germline sequence, and a read error may be involved. The rearrangement joins TRBV7-7 to TRBJ1-1; D unresolved. Germline CDR1 is SSHAT and CDR2 is FNYEAQ (reference sequence). The CDR3 loop spans 13 amino acids. CDR3 in DNA: TGTGCTAGCAGCTTGAAAGTAAACACTGAAGCTTTCTTT. This encodes CASSLKVNTEAFF.

Many counts were recorded for this clonotype. The gene calls are TRBV5-1 and TRBJ1-1; possible D gene TRBD1, 6 bases. Trimming stripped 5 bases from V and 3 bases from J, with 17 bases between. Germline-derived CDR1 and CDR2 are SGHRS and YFSETQ. The CDR3 sequence is 15 residues long. CDR3 coding DNA: TGCGCCAGCAGACGAATGGGGGGCGCGGACACTGAAGCTTTCTTT. As protein: CASRRMGGADTEAFF.

This clonotype was seen ten or more times. The chain carries TRBV12-3 or TRBV12-4 and TRBJ1-1, with D maybe TRBD1 (5 bases). The CDR3 runs 13 residues. V shed 3 bases and J shed 4 bases, with 9 bases lying between them. The CDR3 reads CASSLHGGTEAFF. In nucleotides, the CDR3 is TGTGCCAGCAGTTTGCACGGGGGCACTGAAGCTTTCTTT.

V and J are TRBV24-1 and TRBJ2-5; D uncertain. CDR1 and CDR2 from the germline V gene are KGHDR and SFDVKD. V lost 5 bases and J 5 bases, leaving 11 bases between the germline ends. This CDR3 has 13 residues. The CDR3 reads CATSVKGRETQYF. CDR3 sequence (DNA): TGTGCCACCAGTGTTAAAGGCCGCGAGACCCAGTACTTC.

This clonotype was counted many times. The chain joins TRBV4-1 to TRBJ1-6; 7 bases match TRBD1. The J segment lost 7 bases and the V segment lost 2 bases, leaving 11 bases of the junction unmatched. The V gene's germline CDR1 is MGHRA and CDR2 YSYEKL. The CDR3 contains 17 residues. In DNA, the CDR3 is TGCGCCAGCAGCCAAATCGTTGGCGGGGACAGAAATTCACCCCTCCACTTT. Translation gives CASSQIVGGDRNSPLHF.

This chain connects TRBV5-6 to TRBJ2-2, with D possibly called TRBD1 or TRBD2 (5 bases each). Trimming took off 1 base at V and 2 bases at J, with 9 bases between the two ends. CDR3 length: 15 residues. Germline V gives CDR1 SGHDT, CDR2 YYEEEE. The CDR3 spells CASSLTGHNTGELFF. The CDR3 bases are TGTGCCAGCAGCTTGACGGGGCATAACACCGGGGAGCTGTTTTTT.

DNA for the CDR3: TGCGCCAGCCGGGACAGGGTTTTGAATGAGCAGTTCTTC. As protein: CASRDRVLNEQFF. V usage is TRBV5-1 and J usage is TRBJ2-1; 9 nucleotides agree with TRBD1. Germline lookup yields CDR1 SGHRS and CDR2 YFSETQ. The CDR3 sequence is 13 residues long. V lost 7 bases, J lost 7 bases, and 6 bases stayed unmatched.

J is TRBJ1-2 and V is TRBV7-2; D uncertain. V was shortened by 7 bases and J by 8 bases, with 20 bases between the two germline ends. CDR1 SGHTA and CDR2 FQGNSA come from the germline V gene. CDR3 length: 14 amino acids. The CDR3 protein is CASNLPEAGQGYTF. Written as DNA, the CDR3 is TGTGCCAGCAACCTCCCCGAGGCCGGCCAGGGCTACACCTTC. Filled out from reference TRBV7-2 and TRBJ1-2, the complete variable domain reads GAGVSQSPSNKVTEKGKDVELRCDPISGHTALYWYRQSLGQGLEFLIYFQGNSAPDKSGLPSDRFSAERTGGSVSTLTIQRTQQEDSAVYLCASNLPEAGQGYTFGSGTRLTVV.

This clonotype occurred a few times. The V gene is TRBV29-1, the J gene TRBJ2-2, with 7 nucleotides matching TRBD1. The CDR3 totals 16 residues. The trim removed 3 bases at V and 4 bases at J, leaving 11 bases unmatched. The V gene's germline CDR1 is SQVTM and CDR2 ANQGSEA. The CDR3 DNA reads as TGCAGCGTTGAGGCCCCGACAGGGTTTGGCACCGGGGAGCTGTTTTTT. Residues: CSVEAPTGFGTGELFF.

V gene TRBV5-1 combines with J gene TRBJ2-7, with TRBD1 identical over 9 bases. There are 16 residues in the CDR3. Germline CDR1 reads SGHRS; CDR2 reads YFSETQ. Trimming cost V 4 bases and J 3 bases; bases outside gene matches: 11. This chain's CDR3 is CASSPGQGGGNYEQYF. Here the CDR3 DNA reads TGCGCCAGCAGCCCGGGACAGGGCGGAGGGAACTACGAGCAGTACTTC.

The chain joins TRBV12-3 or TRBV12-4 to TRBJ1-2; D not resolved. The CDR3 sequence is 14 residues long. V lost 3 bases and J 0 bases, leaving 8 bases between the germline ends. CDR3 protein: CASSFHTSNYGYTF. The CDR3 nucleotides read TGTGCCAGCAGTTTCCACACCTCTAACTATGGCTACACCTTC.

The chain employs TRBV12-3 or TRBV12-4 and TRBJ1-6; D possibly corresponds to TRBD1 (5 bases). This CDR3 comprises 15 residues. The ends were cut back, 0 bases at V and 7 bases at J, with 10 bases in the middle. The CDR3 loop reads CASSLASGRNSPLHF. The CDR3 coding sequence is TGTGCCAGCAGTTTAGCTTCAGGGCGGAATTCACCCCTCCACTTT.

The V call is TRBV4-2, the J call TRBJ2-3; 8 bases match TRBD1. Germline lookup yields CDR1 LGHNA and CDR2 YNFKEQ. Trimming cost V 0 bases and J 2 bases; bases outside gene matches: 16. This CDR3 has 20 residues. CDR3 protein: CASSQDLKWTGKRLTDTQYF. CDR3 in DNA: TGTGCCAGCAGCCAAGATCTCAAATGGACAGGGAAAAGGCTCACAGATACGCAGTATTTT.

This sequence joins TRBV6-5 and TRBJ1-4; 8 bases agree with TRBD1. This CDR3 contains 14 residues. Germline lookup yields CDR1 MNHEY and CDR2 SVGAGI. V was clipped by 6 bases and J by 4 bases; unmatched bases: 4. The CDR3 DNA sequence: TGTGCCAGCAGGGACAGGGTCGGTAATGAAAAACTGTTTTTT. It codes for CASRDRVGNEKLFF.

This clonotype showed up just a few times. J is TRBJ2-7 and V is TRBV14; D not resolved. The V and J ends lost 1 base and 3 bases respectively, with 10 bases between them. CDR1 and CDR2 (germline): SGHDN, FVKESK. CDR3 size: 14 residues. In nucleotides, the CDR3 is TGTGCCAGCAGCCAAGGGTGGGCGTTCTACGAGCAGTACTTC. Amino acid sequence: CASSQGWAFYEQYF.

This clonotype was seen a handful of times. The chain links TRBV29-1 to TRBJ2-6; D is perhaps TRBD2 (5 bases). The germline V and J ends were trimmed by 7 bases and 8 bases, with 18 bases remaining between them. CDR1 and CDR2 from the germline V gene are SQVTM and ANQGSEA. This CDR3 comprises 14 residues. The CDR3 loop is CSAEKPGDPNVLTF. Written as DNA, the CDR3 is TGCAGCGCGGAGAAGCCCGGGGATCCCAACGTCCTGACTTTC.

This clonotype was counted a few times. V is TRBV6-1 and J is TRBJ1-6; D possibly corresponds to TRBD1 (5 bases). V lost 7 bases to trimming and J lost 0 bases, with 13 bases between them. The germline V gene encodes CDR1 MNHNS and CDR2 SASEGT. CDR3 length: 16 residues. Written as DNA, the CDR3 is TGTGCCAGCACATGGGGGGGGGACTCCTATAATTCACCCCTCCACTTT. Protein: CASTWGGDSYNSPLHF.

This chain joins TRBV4-2 and TRBJ2-1, with TRBD1 as a possible D gene (6 bases). CDR3 length equals 13 residues. Germline V gene sequence: CDR1 LGHNA, CDR2 YNFKEQ. The V end lost 4 bases, the J end lost 9 bases, and 13 bases lay between the germline ends. The CDR3 loop reads CASSPTGGSEQFF. CDR3 bases: TGTGCCAGCAGCCCGACAGGTGGAAGTGAGCAGTTCTTC.

The genes are TRBV19 and TRBJ1-2, with D uncertain. Germline CDR1 reads LNHDA; CDR2 reads SQIVND (reference sequence). The CDR3 has 13 residues. V was trimmed by 7 bases and J by 3 bases, leaving 12 bases between them. Written as DNA, the CDR3 is TGTGCCAGTAACGAGGTATCTGACTATGGCTACACCTTC. Encoded protein: CASNEVSDYGYTF.

This chain joins TRBV7-8 and TRBJ1-1; D is ambiguous. Germline CDR1 reads SGHVS; CDR2 reads FQNEAQ. The CDR3 spans 14 residues. Trimming took off 3 bases at V and 0 bases at J, with 8 bases between the two ends. The CDR3 nucleotides are TGTGCCAGCAGCTTTTTGCAATTGAACACTGAAGCTTTCTTT. This encodes CASSFLQLNTEAFF.